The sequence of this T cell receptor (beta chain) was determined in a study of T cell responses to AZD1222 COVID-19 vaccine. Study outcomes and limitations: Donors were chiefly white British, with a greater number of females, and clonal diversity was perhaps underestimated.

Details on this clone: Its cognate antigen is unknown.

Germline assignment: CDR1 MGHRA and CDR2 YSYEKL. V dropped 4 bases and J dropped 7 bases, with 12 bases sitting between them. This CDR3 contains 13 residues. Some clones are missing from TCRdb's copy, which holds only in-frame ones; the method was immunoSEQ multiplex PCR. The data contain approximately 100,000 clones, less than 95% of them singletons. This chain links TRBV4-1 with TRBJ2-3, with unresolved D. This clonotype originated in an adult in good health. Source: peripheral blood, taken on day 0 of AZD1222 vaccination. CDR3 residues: CASSPATANTQYF. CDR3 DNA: TGCGCCAGCAGCCCCGCCACTGCGAATACGCAGTATTTT.